The sequence of this T cell receptor beta chain was determined in a study of T cell repertoires in cytomegalovirus infection. Study details: Public signatures in TCR beta pointed to CMV infection and matching HLA type. Study-level results: HLA-C-restricted CMV-specific TCR beta clonotypes prevailed in the ex vivo response.

This clonotype was counted ten times or more. Its antigen is as yet unknown. TCRdb itself ran the reads through MiXCR, one entry per CDR3 protein. In the table there are more than 250,000 distinct CDR3 sequences, approximately 15% of which are singletons. V shed 6 bases and J shed 16 bases, with 21 bases lying between them. The CDR3 totals 13 residues. Germline-derived CDR1 and CDR2 are SGHVS and FNYEAQ. The receptor's source is a human donor in good health (CMV status not recorded). Some clones in this sample may be carry-over from other donors' samples. The chain couples TRBV7-6 to TRBJ1-4; D remains unclear. Sequencing was performed on PBMCs. This CDR3 reads CASSYPPSPAEFF. The CDR3 DNA is TGTGCCAGCAGTTATCCTCCTTCCCCGGCTGAGTTTTTT.